Below, one T cell receptor (beta chain) is given with its context. This clone was seen only a few times. What this receptor recognizes is not known. No qualities accompany the bases; no much larger clone lies one base away. This sample is drawn from a study of PD-1 blockade in classical Hodgkin lymphoma (dated by TCRdb to 2020 to 2021). About the investigation overall: Nivolumab dosing was 3 mg/kg intravenously every 2 weeks, continuing until either disease progression or unacceptable toxicity. To define a peripheral blood immune signature of response to PD-1 blockade in classical Hodgkin lymphoma, the study combined TCR beta sequencing with CyTOF.

The germline V gene encodes CDR1 SEHNR and CDR2 FQNEAQ (reference sequence). The CDR3 starts with the cysteine, ends with the phenylalanine, and has 15 residues. Left in the record is the CDR3 DNA by itself, 45 bases read in frame from the first base. V is reduced by 5 bases and J by 8 bases, leaving a spacing of 19 bases between them. Broad study findings and their caveats: Baseline diversity similar to that of newly diagnosed patients was observed in trial patients achieving complete response, whereas significantly lower diversity was observed in partial responders and progressors. Lower diversity was observed in patients in whom nivolumab was started less than 1 year after ASCT, and these patients were excluded from later analyses so that confounding by immune reconstitution would be avoided. Newly diagnosed patients were reported to have lower baseline TCR diversity than healthy donors, and relapsed/refractory patients were reported to have lower baseline TCR diversity still. A significant rise by C4D1 was seen in CD4+ but not CD8+ TCR diversity (p=0.0027 vs p=0.16), with the rise being most apparent in complete responders (p=0.02). The study covered only a single clinical trial cohort, and the causes of the repertoire differences, possibly disease activity or prior therapy, were still not defined.

The Qiagen DNeasy kit was used to extract genomic DNA both from unsorted PBMCs and from the negatively selected CD4+ and CD8+ fractions. TCR beta CDR3 regions were subjected to amplification by immunoSEQ multiplex PCR with primers that anneal to V and J segments. A synthetic immune receptor repertoire was used to minimize amplification bias, and any remaining bias was removed computationally after sequencing. As for the authors' bioinformatics: Custom Python scripts were used to quantify repertoire diversity as the Shannon entropy index. Unsorted, CD4+ and CD8+ repertoires were examined separately, except in combined analyses, for which CD4+ and CD8+ sequences were merged in silico. A clone counted as expanded when the clone's frequency after treatment rose at least 2-fold relative to C1D1, and clones undetected at baseline were given a pseudocount of 0.5. Singleton clones were defined as clones with 0 or 1 copy at C1D1, and non-singleton clones were defined as clones with 2 or more copies. Clones expanded in unsorted samples were labelled as CD4+, CD8+ or unknown by matching protein sequences in sorted samples from the same patient. Wilcoxon tests on paired samples were used to test changes in diversity from C1D1 to C4D1. TCRdb retrieved this table from immuneACCESS and kept in-frame rearrangements only. Not all clones are present; in checked studies, unresolved V genes account for under half, and no reason is known for the remainder. The DNA was the basis for D and trimming; V, J and clone size are from that table. In this sample the table shows about 11,000 clones, 70% to 80% of which occur a single time. The ten largest account for roughly 24% of the sample.

This specimen's time point label, interpreted: cycle 1 day 1 (C1D1), immediately before nivolumab initiation. All trial patients had relapsed after autologous stem cell transplantation, with cohorts A, B and C differing in prior brentuximab vedotin exposure. The trial cohort comprised a few dozen patients with relapsed/refractory classical Hodgkin lymphoma whose best overall responses were complete response, partial response or progressive disease. Trial patients were treated with single-agent nivolumab in the multi-cohort phase II CheckMate 205 trial. An independent review committee assessed best overall response by applying the 2007 International Working Group response criteria. PBMCs from the trial were collected at three points: immediately before nivolumab initiation (C1D1), and during therapy at cycle 2 day 1 and cycle 4 day 1. Peripheral blood was collected in 8 mL Vacutainer Cell Preparation Tubes, from which PBMCs were isolated by centrifugation and then cryopreserved.

In this chain, TRBV7-9 is recombined with TRBJ2-1; TRBD2 is perhaps the D gene, given 5 matching bases. This material consisted of peripheral blood mononuclear cells (PBMCs), taken at baseline. The clonotype comes from a human donor with classical Hodgkin lymphoma. The CDR3 reads CASSPRVGSADEQFF. The bases read TGTGCCAGCAGCCCCCGTGTGGGTAGCGCCGATGAGCAGTTCTTC.